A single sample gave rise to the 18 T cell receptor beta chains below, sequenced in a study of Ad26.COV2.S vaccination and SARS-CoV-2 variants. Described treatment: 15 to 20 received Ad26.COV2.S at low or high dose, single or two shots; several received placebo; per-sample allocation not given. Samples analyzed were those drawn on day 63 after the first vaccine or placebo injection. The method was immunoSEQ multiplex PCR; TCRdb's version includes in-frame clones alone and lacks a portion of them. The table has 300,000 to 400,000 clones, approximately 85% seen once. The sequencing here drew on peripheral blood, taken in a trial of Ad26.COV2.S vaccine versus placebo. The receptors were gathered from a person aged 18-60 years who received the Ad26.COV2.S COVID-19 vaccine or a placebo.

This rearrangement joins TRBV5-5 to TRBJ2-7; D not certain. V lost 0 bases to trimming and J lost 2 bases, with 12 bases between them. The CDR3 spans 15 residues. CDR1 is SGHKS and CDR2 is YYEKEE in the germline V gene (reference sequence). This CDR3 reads CASSLVTDRTYEQYF. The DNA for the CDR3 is TGTGCCAGCAGCTTGGTAACTGACCGGACCTACGAGCAGTACTTC.

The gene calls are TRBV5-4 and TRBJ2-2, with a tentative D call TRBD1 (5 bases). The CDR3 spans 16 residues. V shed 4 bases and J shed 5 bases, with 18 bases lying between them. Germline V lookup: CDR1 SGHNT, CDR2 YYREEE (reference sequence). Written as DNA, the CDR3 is TGTGCCAGCAGCCCCTGGGAAGGGGCTGGGACCGGGGAGCTGTTTTTT. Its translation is CASSPWEGAGTGELFF.

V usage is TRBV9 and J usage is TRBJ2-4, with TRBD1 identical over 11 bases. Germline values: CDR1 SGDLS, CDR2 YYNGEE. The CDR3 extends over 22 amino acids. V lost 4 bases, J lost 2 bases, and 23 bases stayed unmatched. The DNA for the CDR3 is TGTGCCAGCAGCCCACAAAAAGGACAGGGGGCGGTGTCGGGCTTCTCCAAAAACATTCAGTACTTC. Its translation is CASSPQKGQGAVSGFSKNIQYF. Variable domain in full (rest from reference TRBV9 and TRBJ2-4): DSGVTQTPKHLITATGQRVTLRCSPRSGDLSVYWYQQSLDQGLQFLIQYYNGEERAKGNILERFSAQQFPDLHSELNLSSLELGDSALYFCASSPQKGQGAVSGFSKNIQYFGAGTRLSVL.

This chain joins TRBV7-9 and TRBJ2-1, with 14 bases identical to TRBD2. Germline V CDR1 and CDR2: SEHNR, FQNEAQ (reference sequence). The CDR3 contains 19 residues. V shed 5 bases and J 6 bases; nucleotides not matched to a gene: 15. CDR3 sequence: CASSAPRLAGGPGVNEQFF. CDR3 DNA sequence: TGTGCCAGCAGCGCCCCGCGACTAGCGGGGGGGCCAGGGGTCAATGAGCAGTTCTTC.

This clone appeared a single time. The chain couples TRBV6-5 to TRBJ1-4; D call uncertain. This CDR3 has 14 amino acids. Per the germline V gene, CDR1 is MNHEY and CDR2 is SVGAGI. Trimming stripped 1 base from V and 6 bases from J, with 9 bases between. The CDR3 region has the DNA TGTGCCAGCAGTTACTTAAGCGGTGATGAAAAACTGTTTTTT. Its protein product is CASSYLSGDEKLFF.

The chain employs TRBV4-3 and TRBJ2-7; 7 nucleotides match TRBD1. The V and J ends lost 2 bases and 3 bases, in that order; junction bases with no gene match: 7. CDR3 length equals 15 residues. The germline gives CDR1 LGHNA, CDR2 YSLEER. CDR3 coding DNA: TGCGCCAGCAGCCAACTCACCGGGACAGACTACGAGCAGTACTTC. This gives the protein CASSQLTGTDYEQYF.

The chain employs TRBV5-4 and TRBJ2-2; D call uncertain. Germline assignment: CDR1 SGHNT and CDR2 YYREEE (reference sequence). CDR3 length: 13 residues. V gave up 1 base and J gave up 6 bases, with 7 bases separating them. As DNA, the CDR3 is TGTGCCAGCAGCTTGTCTGGGTCCGGGGAGCTGTTTTTT. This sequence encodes CASSLSGSGELFF.

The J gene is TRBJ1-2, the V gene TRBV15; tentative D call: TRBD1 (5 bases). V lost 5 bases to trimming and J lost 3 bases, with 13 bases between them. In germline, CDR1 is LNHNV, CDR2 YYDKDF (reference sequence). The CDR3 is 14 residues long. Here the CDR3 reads CATSGRRRDYGYTF. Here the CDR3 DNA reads TGTGCCACCAGCGGTAGGCGCAGGGACTATGGCTACACCTTC.

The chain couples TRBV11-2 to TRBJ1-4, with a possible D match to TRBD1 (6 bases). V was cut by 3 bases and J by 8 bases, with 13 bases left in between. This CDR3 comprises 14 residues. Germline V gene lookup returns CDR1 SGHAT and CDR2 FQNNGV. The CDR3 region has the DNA TGTGCCAGCAGCTTTCGTGGGGGCCGGGAAAAACTGTTTTTT. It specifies CASSFRGGREKLFF.

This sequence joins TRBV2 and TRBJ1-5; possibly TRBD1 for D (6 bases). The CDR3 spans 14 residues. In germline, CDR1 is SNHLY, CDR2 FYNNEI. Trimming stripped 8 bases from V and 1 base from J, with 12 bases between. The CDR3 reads CASRQVGSNQPQHF. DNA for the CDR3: TGTGCCAGCCGACAGGTCGGAAGCAATCAGCCCCAGCATTTT.

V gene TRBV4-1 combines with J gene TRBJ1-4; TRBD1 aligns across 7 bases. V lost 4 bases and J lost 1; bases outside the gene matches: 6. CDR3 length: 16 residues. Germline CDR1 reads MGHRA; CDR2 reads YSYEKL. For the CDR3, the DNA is TGCGCCAGCAGCCCCGACAGGGTGGGAACTAATGAAAAACTGTTTTTT. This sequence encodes CASSPDRVGTNEKLFF.

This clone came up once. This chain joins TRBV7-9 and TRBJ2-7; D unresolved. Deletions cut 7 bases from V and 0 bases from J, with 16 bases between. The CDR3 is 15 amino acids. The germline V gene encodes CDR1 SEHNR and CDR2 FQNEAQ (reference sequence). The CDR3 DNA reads TGTGCCAGCACCCTTAGTTCGGTCAGCTCCTACGAGCAGTACTTC. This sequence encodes CASTLSSVSSYEQYF.

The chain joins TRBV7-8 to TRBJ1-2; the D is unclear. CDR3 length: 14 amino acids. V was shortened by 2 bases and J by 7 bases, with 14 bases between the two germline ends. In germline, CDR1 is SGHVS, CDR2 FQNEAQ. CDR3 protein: CASSLRKGFTGYTF. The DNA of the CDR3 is TGTGCCAGCAGCTTACGGAAGGGTTTTACTGGCTACACCTTC. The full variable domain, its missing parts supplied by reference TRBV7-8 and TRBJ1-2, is GAGVSQSPRYKVAKRGQDVALRCDPISGHVSLFWYQQALGQGPEFLTYFQNEAQLDKSGLPSDRFFAERPEGSVSTLKIQRTQQEDSAVYLCASSLRKGFTGYTFGSGTRLTVV.

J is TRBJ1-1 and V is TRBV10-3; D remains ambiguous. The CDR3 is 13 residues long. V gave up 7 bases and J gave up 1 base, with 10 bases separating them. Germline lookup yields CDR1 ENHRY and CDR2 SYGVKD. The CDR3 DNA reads TGTGCCATCACCAAGACGGAGAACACTGAAGCTTTCTTT. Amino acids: CAITKTENTEAFF.

CDR3 in amino acids: CASSLGAYTGELFF. The CDR3 region has the DNA TGTGCCAGCAGCTTAGGGGCTTACACCGGGGAGCTGTTTTTT. The rearrangement joins TRBV7-2 to TRBJ2-2, with D unresolved. The germline gives CDR1 SGHTA, CDR2 FQGNSA. The CDR3 length is 14 residues. V was clipped by 1 base and J by 3 bases, with 6 bases between them.

CDR3 sequence reads: CATSRDLKGGTEAFF. DNA for the CDR3: TGTGCCACCAGCAGAGATCTCAAGGGGGGCACTGAAGCTTTCTTT. The chain couples TRBV15 to TRBJ1-1, with TRBD1 as a possible D gene (6 bases). Germline CDR1 reads LNHNV; CDR2 reads YYDKDF (reference sequence). The CDR3 has 15 residues. V lost 0 bases and J lost 4, with 12 bases in between.

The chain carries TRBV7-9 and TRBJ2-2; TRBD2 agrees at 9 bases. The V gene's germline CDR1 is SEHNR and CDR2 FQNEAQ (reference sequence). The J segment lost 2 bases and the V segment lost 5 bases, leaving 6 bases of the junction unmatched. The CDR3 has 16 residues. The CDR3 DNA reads TGTGCCAGCAGCCCCAGGACTAGCGTAAACACCGGGGAGCTGTTTTTT. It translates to CASSPRTSVNTGELFF.

Written as DNA, the CDR3 is TGTGCCAGCAGCTCTCTAGCGGGAGGAGGGGAGACCCAGTACTTC. Encoded protein: CASSSLAGGGETQYF. The chain is built from TRBV13 and TRBJ2-5; TRBD2 agrees at 11 bases. Germline loops: CDR1 PRHDT, CDR2 FYEKMQ (reference sequence). This CDR3 region has 15 residues. The V gene end was trimmed by 4 bases and the J gene end by 5 bases; junction bases not matched to a gene: 6.